These T cell receptor beta chains were read from a single sample in a study of neurological immune-mediated disorders. TCRdb ran MiXCR on the 5' RACE reads and lists one entry per CDR3 protein. The table has 80,000 to 85,000 distinct CDR3 sequences, just over 2.5% seen once. Sequencing was done on a sample of PBMCs. These receptors were collected from a woman aged 25 to 45 with multiple sclerosis. Each CDR3 is given with its conserved first and last residue. D genes are given only for firm matches. Only part of the rows carry a size: once, few, many, or a class if the clone is expanded.

d_gene	abundance	j_gene	v_gene	CDR3aa	CDR3nt
NA	many	TRBJ2-2	TRBV7-2	CASSLTPAGTVNTGELFF	TGTGCCAGCAGCTTAACGCCGGCCGGGACCGTGAACACCGGGGAGCTGTTTTTT
TRBD1	many	TRBJ2-7	TRBV24-1	CATQLGQAYEQYF	TGTGCCACCCAACTTGGACAGGCCTACGAGCAGTACTTC
TRBD2	many	TRBJ2-3	TRBV20-1	CSARIAGGVDTQYF	TGCAGTGCTAGAATAGCGGGAGGAGTTGATACGCAGTATTTT
NA	NA	TRBJ1-2	TRBV6-2/TRBV6-3	CASSQGSRGGYTF	TGTGCCAGCAGTCAAGGGTCCAGGGGAGGCTACACCTTC
TRBD2	many	TRBJ2-2	TRBV25-1	CASSEYGGSVTGELFF	TGTGCCAGCAGTGAATATGGCGGGAGTGTCACCGGGGAGCTGTTTTTT
TRBD2	many	TRBJ2-7	TRBV5-1	CASSPLAGASYEQYF	TGCGCCAGCAGCCCTCTAGCGGGGGCCTCCTACGAGCAGTACTTC
NA	many	TRBJ2-2	TRBV5-6	CASSLGVDTGELFF	TGTGCCAGCAGCTTGGGTGTCGACACCGGGGAGCTGTTTTTT
TRBD1	many	TRBJ1-2	TRBV7-2	CASSLGRGEGYTF	TGTGCCAGCAGCTTAGGCAGGGGGGAAGGCTACACCTTC
NA	NA	TRBJ1-1	TRBV6-1	CASSLINTDVTVTEAFF	TGTGCCAGCAGTCTCATAAACACGGATGTCACTGTCACTGAAGCTTTCTTT
TRBD2	many	TRBJ2-2	TRBV24-1	CATSDNQSGRNTGELFF	TGTGCCACCAGTGACAACCAGAGCGGGAGAAACACCGGGGAGCTGTTTTTT
NA	many	TRBJ1-5	TRBV7-2	CASSLGGGSVEPQHF	TGTGCCAGCAGCTTAGGTGGTGGAAGCGTTGAGCCCCAGCATTTT
TRBD1	many	TRBJ2-2	TRBV7-2	CASSARTGLAGELFF	TGTGCCAGCAGCGCACGGACAGGTTTGGCCGGGGAGCTGTTTTTT
NA	many	TRBJ1-2	TRBV5-1	CASSRNYQGAGYGYTF	TGCGCCAGCAGCCGTAATTACCAGGGAGCAGGCTATGGCTACACCTTC
NA	many	TRBJ2-5	TRBV7-9	CASSFLGRPGTVQETQYF	TGTGCCAGCAGCTTTCTAGGTCGTCCGGGGACGGTTCAAGAGACCCAGTACTTC
NA	many	TRBJ1-1	TRBV5-1	CASSFRGPGRAEAFF	TGCGCCAGCAGCTTCCGCGGCCCGGGGAGGGCTGAAGCTTTCTTT
NA	few	TRBJ2-2	TRBV6-2/TRBV6-3	CASSYSTGTLNTGELFF	TGTGCCAGCAGTTACTCGACCGGGACCCTGAACACCGGGGAGCTGTTTTTT
TRBD2	many	TRBJ2-7	TRBV7-9	CASSLATSGGYEQYF	TGTGCCAGCAGCTTAGCGACTAGCGGGGGCTACGAGCAGTACTTC
NA	many	TRBJ2-4	TRBV21-1	CASNSRDRGLAKNIQYF	TGTGCCAGCAATTCCCGGGACAGGGGCCTAGCCAAAAACATTCAGTACTTC
TRBD1	many	TRBJ1-3	TRBV7-2	CASSLVPQGEKNTIYF	TGTGCCAGCAGCTTAGTCCCTCAGGGGGAAAAAAACACCATATATTTT
TRBD2	many	TRBJ2-1	TRBV7-8	CASSPGGGSYNEQFF	TGTGCCAGCAGCCCTGGCGGGGGCTCCTACAATGAGCAGTTCTTC
NA	many	TRBJ1-1	TRBV5-1	CASSLGLEAFF	TGCGCCAGCAGCTTGGGCCTTGAAGCTTTCTTT
NA	many	TRBJ2-7	TRBV12-3/TRBV12-4	CASSLAQTYEQYF	TGTGCCAGCAGTTTAGCGCAGACCTACGAGCAGTACTTC
TRBD2	few	TRBJ2-3	TRBV9	CASSAEPWGGDTQYF	TGTGCCAGCAGCGCGGAGCCTTGGGGGGGAGATACGCAGTATTTT
NA	many	TRBJ2-3	TRBV28	CASSRPSDTQYF	TGTGCCAGCAGCCGTCCGTCAGATACGCAGTATTTT
NA	few	TRBJ1-5	TRBV2	CASSGDNQPQHF	TGTGCCAGCAGTGGCGACAATCAGCCCCAGCATTTT
TRBD1	many	TRBJ2-7	TRBV7-6	CASSLLTGANPYEQYF	TGTGCCAGCAGCTTACTTACAGGGGCCAACCCCTACGAGCAGTACTTC
TRBD1	many	TRBJ2-3	TRBV24-1	CATSDFTQGADTQYF	TGTGCCACCAGTGATTTCACGCAGGGGGCCGATACGCAGTATTTT
TRBD2	many	TRBJ2-1	TRBV4-3	CASSPYHGLAGYNEQFF	TGCGCCAGCAGCCCTTATCACGGGCTAGCGGGGTACAATGAGCAGTTCTTC